These T cell receptor beta chains were read from a single sample in a study of CD8 T cells in Susac syndrome. TCRdb re-called the immunoSEQ multiplex PCR reads with MiXCR, one entry per CDR3 protein. The data show fewer than 250,000 distinct CDR3 sequences, more than 85% seen once. What was sequenced was CD8+ T cells from PBMCs. Source of these receptors: a human donor with multiple sclerosis. Both conserved end residues are part of each CDR3. D genes are given only for firm matches. Clone size is stated in some rows and not others, as once, few, many or a class when expanded.

NA | TRBJ1-2 | 15 | TRBD1 | TRBV9 | CASSGLTGRKAGYTF | TGTGCCAGCAGCGGGCTGACAGGGAGAAAGGCCGGCTACACCTTC
NA | TRBJ1-5 | 14 | NA | TRBV7-9 | CASSSTGQNQPQHF | TGTGCCAGCAGCTCCACCGGGCAAAATCAGCCCCAGCATTTT
once | TRBJ2-2 | 17 | NA | TRBV4-1 | CASSQAPQETLAGELFF | TGCGCCAGCAGCCAGGCCCCGCAGGAGACCCTGGCCGGGGAGCTGTTTTTT
few | TRBJ2-1 | 13 | NA | TRBV2 | CASSGLADNEQFF | TGTGCCAGCAGTGGGCTAGCAGACAATGAGCAGTTCTTC
NA | TRBJ2-7 | 14 | TRBD1 | TRBV4-3 | CASSQVQGAYEQYF | TGCGCCAGCAGCCAAGTCCAGGGGGCCTACGAGCAGTACTTC
NA | TRBJ2-5 | 15 | TRBD1 | TRBV7-9 | CASSSRQGSQETQYF | TGTGCCAGCAGCTCACGACAGGGGAGCCAAGAGACCCAGTACTTC
NA | TRBJ1-2 | 15 | NA | TRBV6-6 | CASSYSSSQDHGYTF | TGTGCCAGCAGTTACTCGTCCTCCCAGGACCATGGCTACACCTTC
NA | TRBJ2-4 | 13 | TRBD2 | TRBV2 | CASLGLAKNIQYF | TGTGCCAGTCTCGGACTAGCGAAAAACATTCAGTACTTC
NA | TRBJ1-3 | 16 | NA | TRBV9 | CASSVESGLTGNTIYF | TGTGCCAGCAGCGTAGAGTCGGGACTCACTGGAAACACCATATATTTT
once | TRBJ2-3 | 16 | NA | TRBV2 | CASSENYGARTDTQYF | TGTGCCAGCAGTGAAAACTACGGAGCGAGGACAGATACGCAGTATTTT
NA | TRBJ2-1 | 14 | NA | TRBV13 | CASSSRRELNEQFF | TGTGCCAGCAGCTCACGCCGGGAGCTCAATGAGCAGTTCTTC
once | TRBJ2-2 | 17 | NA | TRBV13 | CASSLPRRFGNTGELFF | TGTGCCAGCAGCTTACCCCGACGGTTCGGGAACACCGGGGAGCTGTTTTTT
NA | TRBJ2-3 | 15 | NA | TRBV27 | CASSWSPMGTDTQYF | TGTGCCAGCAGTTGGAGCCCCATGGGGACAGATACGCAGTATTTT
once | TRBJ2-1 | 13 | NA | TRBV6-2/TRBV6-3 | CASSHDRYNEQFF | TGTGCCAGCAGCCACGACCGATACAATGAGCAGTTCTTC
NA | TRBJ2-7 | 13 | TRBD2 | TRBV27 | CASALGGSYEQYF | TGTGCCAGCGCTCTGGGGGGGAGCTACGAGCAGTACTTC
NA | TRBJ1-2 | 15 | NA | TRBV7-9 | CASSLYGGPSYGYTF | TGTGCCAGCAGCTTATACGGGGGGCCGAGCTATGGCTACACCTTC
few | TRBJ1-1 | 13 | NA | TRBV27 | CASSLSLGTEAFF | TGTGCCAGCAGTTTATCCTTGGGTACTGAAGCTTTCTTT
once | TRBJ2-5 | 15 | TRBD2 | TRBV27 | CASSVASGGRETQYF | TGTGCCAGCAGTGTAGCCAGCGGGGGGAGAGAGACCCAGTACTTC
NA | TRBJ2-4 | 13 | NA | TRBV15 | CATSRVTSDIQYF | TGTGCCACCAGCAGAGTGACGAGCGACATTCAGTACTTC
NA | TRBJ2-3 | 14 | NA | TRBV20-1 | CSARAWTVEDTQYF | TGCAGTGCTAGAGCTTGGACGGTTGAGGATACGCAGTATTTT
NA | TRBJ2-2 | 16 | TRBD2 | TRBV4-3 | CASSQTGTSVPGELFF | TGCGCCAGCAGCCAGACCGGGACTAGCGTACCCGGGGAGCTGTTTTTT
NA | TRBJ2-5 | 12 | NA | TRBV12-3/TRBV12-4 | CASSTQRETQYF | TGTGCCAGCAGCACGCAGAGGGAGACCCAGTACTTC
once | TRBJ2-5 | 13 | TRBD2 | TRBV7-7 | CASSGLAGETQYF | TGTGCTAGCAGCGGACTAGCGGGAGAGACCCAGTACTTC
NA | TRBJ2-5 | 15 | TRBD2 | TRBV6-5 | CASSYSSGAGETQYF | TGTGCCAGCAGTTACTCTAGCGGGGCAGGGGAGACCCAGTACTTC
NA | TRBJ2-1 | 14 | TRBD2 | TRBV30 | CAYKGAGGVNEQFF | TGTGCCTACAAAGGGGCGGGAGGCGTCAATGAGCAGTTCTTC
NA | TRBJ2-3 | 15 | NA | TRBV9 | CASSPSVTSTDTQYF | TGTGCCAGCAGCCCGAGCGTCACTAGCACAGATACGCAGTATTTT
NA | TRBJ2-7 | 17 | TRBD2 | TRBV18 | CASSPQGSASGTYEQYF | TGTGCCAGCTCACCACAGGGATCGGCTAGCGGGACCTACGAGCAGTACTTC
NA | TRBJ2-3 | 14 | NA | TRBV7-9 | CASSPRDSTDTQYF | TGTGCCAGCAGCCCGCGGGACAGCACAGATACGCAGTATTTT
NA | TRBJ1-4 | 15 | NA | TRBV19 | CASSPTGSTGEKLFF | TGTGCCAGTAGTCCTACAGGGTCGACGGGCGAAAAACTGTTTTTT
NA | TRBJ1-2 | 16 | TRBD1 | TRBV5-4 | CASSLKMLTGGYGYTF | TGTGCCAGCAGCCTGAAAATGTTGACAGGGGGCTATGGCTACACCTTC
NA | TRBJ1-6 | 14 | TRBD1 | TRBV2 | CASRQGRGDSPLHF | TGTGCCAGCAGACAGGGGCGGGGAGATTCACCCCTCCACTTT
NA | TRBJ1-1 | 20 | NA | TRBV5-1 | CASSLAPGVPNPARPTEAFF | TGCGCCAGCAGCTTGGCCCCAGGGGTCCCTAACCCCGCGAGGCCCACTGAAGCTTTCTTT
NA | TRBJ1-1 | 15 | NA | TRBV5-1 | CASSLAGGQNTEAFF | TGCGCCAGCAGCTTGGCCGGAGGACAGAACACTGAAGCTTTCTTT
NA | TRBJ2-1 | 12 | TRBD2 | TRBV15 | CATSRDHGRALF | TGTGCCACCAGCAGAGATCACGGGAGGGCCCTCTTC
NA | TRBJ2-5 | 15 | TRBD2 | TRBV4-3 | CASSQGGLAGETQYF | TGCGCCAGCAGCCAAGGGGGTCTAGCGGGAGAGACCCAGTACTTC
NA | TRBJ1-2 | 13 | NA | TRBV9 | CASSVGGYFGYTF | TGTGCCAGCAGCGTAGGGGGGTACTTTGGCTACACCTTC
few | TRBJ2-5 | 14 | NA | TRBV27 | CASSLWKAHETQYF | TGTGCCAGCAGTTTATGGAAAGCACACGAGACCCAGTACTTC
NA | TRBJ2-7 | 14 | NA | TRBV6-5 | CASSFRQTDYEQYF | TGTGCCAGCAGTTTCCGACAGACAGACTACGAGCAGTACTTC
once | TRBJ1-2 | 9 | NA | TRBV20-1 | CSASIGYTF | TGCAGTGCTTCAATTGGCTACACCTTC
NA | TRBJ2-5 | 14 | NA | TRBV9 | CASSGHGTPETQYF | TGTGCCAGCAGCGGCCACGGGACCCCGGAGACCCAGTACTTC
NA | TRBJ2-3 | 14 | NA | TRBV30 | CAWTSGGDPDTQYF | TGTGCCTGGACCTCCGGGGGAGATCCAGATACGCAGTATTTT
NA | TRBJ1-1 | 14 | NA | TRBV12-3/TRBV12-4 | CASSPTPRVPEAFF | TGTGCCAGCAGTCCAACACCCCGGGTCCCTGAAGCTTTCTTT
NA | TRBJ1-2 | 12 | NA | TRBV2 | CAVQRQAHGYTF | TGTGCCGTACAAAGACAGGCTCATGGCTACACCTTC
NA | TRBJ2-1 | 19 | TRBD2 | TRBV14 | CASSQDWSSGGHAYNEQFF | TGTGCCAGCAGCCAAGATTGGAGTAGCGGGGGGCACGCCTACAATGAGCAGTTCTTC
NA | TRBJ2-2 | 14 | NA | TRBV4-2 | CASSQDQNTGELFF | TGTGCCAGCAGCCAAGATCAGAACACCGGGGAGCTGTTTTTT
NA | TRBJ2-2 | 15 | TRBD2 | TRBV9 | CASSYTSGNTGELFF | TGTGCCAGCAGCTATACTAGCGGGAACACCGGGGAGCTGTTTTTT
NA | TRBJ2-7 | 16 | TRBD1 | TRBV14 | CASSQGPGQGIYEQYF | TGTGCCAGCAGCCAAGGACCGGGACAGGGGATCTACGAGCAGTACTTC
once | TRBJ2-2 | 13 | NA | TRBV20-1 | CSVLVENTGELFF | TGCAGTGTCCTGGTCGAAAACACCGGGGAGCTGTTTTTT
NA | TRBJ2-5 | 17 | TRBD2 | TRBV7-2 | CASSRYPGTRLEETQYF | TGTGCCAGCAGCCGTTACCCCGGGACTAGATTAGAAGAGACCCAGTACTTC
NA | TRBJ2-1 | 14 | NA | TRBV5-1 | CASSLGDSGNEQFF | TGCGCCAGCAGTTTAGGGGACTCGGGGAATGAGCAGTTCTTC
NA | TRBJ2-7 | 10 | NA | TRBV12-5 | CASKGDEQYF | TGTGCTAGTAAAGGGGACGAGCAGTACTTC
NA | TRBJ1-1 | 15 | TRBD1 | TRBV7-9 | CASSFGQGIHTEAFF | TGTGCCAGCAGCTTCGGACAGGGAATCCACACTGAAGCTTTCTTT
NA | TRBJ2-1 | 14 | NA | TRBV24-1 | CATSDQNQKDEQFF | TGTGCCACCAGTGACCAAAACCAGAAGGATGAGCAGTTCTTC
NA | TRBJ1-4 | 15 | NA | TRBV9 | CASSVDGTRGEKLFF | TGTGCCAGCAGCGTCGACGGGACGAGGGGTGAAAAACTGTTTTTT
NA | TRBJ2-5 | 18 | TRBD2 | TRBV12-3/TRBV12-4 | CASSLGGLAGGTQETQYF | TGTGCCAGCAGTCTAGGGGGACTAGCGGGGGGGACCCAAGAGACCCAGTACTTC